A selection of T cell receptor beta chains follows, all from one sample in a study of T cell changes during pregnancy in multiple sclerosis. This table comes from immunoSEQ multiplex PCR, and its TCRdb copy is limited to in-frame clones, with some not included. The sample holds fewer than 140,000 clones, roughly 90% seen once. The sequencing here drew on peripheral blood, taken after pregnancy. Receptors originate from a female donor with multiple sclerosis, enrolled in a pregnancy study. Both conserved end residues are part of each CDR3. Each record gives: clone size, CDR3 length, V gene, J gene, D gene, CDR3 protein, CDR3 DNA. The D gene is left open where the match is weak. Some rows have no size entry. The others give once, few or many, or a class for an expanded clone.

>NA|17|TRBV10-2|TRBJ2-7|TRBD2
CASSDFLGLAGTYEQYF
TGCGCCAGCAGTGATTTTTTGGGACTAGCGGGAACGTACGAGCAGTACTTC
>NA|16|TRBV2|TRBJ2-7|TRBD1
CASSDRWDRGNGEQYF
TGTGCCAGCAGTGATAGGTGGGACAGGGGGAACGGCGAGCAGTACTTC
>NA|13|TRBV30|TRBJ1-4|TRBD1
CAWRRGTVEKLFF
TGTGCCTGGAGAAGGGGGACAGTTGAAAAACTGTTTTTT
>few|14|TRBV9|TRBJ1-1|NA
CASSVDGGNFEAFF
TGTGCCAGCAGCGTAGATGGCGGCAACTTTGAAGCTTTCTTT
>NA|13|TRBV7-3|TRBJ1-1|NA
CASSLSRGQGAVF
TGTGCCAGCAGCTTAAGCAGGGGCCAGGGAGCGGTCTTT
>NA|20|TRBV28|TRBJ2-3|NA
CASSLFAGFLGLRRTDTQYF
TGTGCCAGCAGTTTATTTGCGGGGTTCTTGGGGTTACGCCGCACAGATACGCAGTATTTT
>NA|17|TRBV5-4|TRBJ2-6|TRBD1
CASRRQGTSAGANVLTF
TGTGCCAGCAGAAGACAGGGTACCTCCGCTGGGGCCAACGTCCTGACTTTC
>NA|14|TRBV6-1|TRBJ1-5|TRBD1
CASSEQDRLAPQHF
TGTGCCAGCAGTGAACAGGACAGGTTGGCCCCCCAGCATTTT
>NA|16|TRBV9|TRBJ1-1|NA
CASSVAGEGIWAEAFF
TGTGCCAGCAGCGTAGCAGGGGAGGGAATATGGGCTGAAGCTTTCTTT
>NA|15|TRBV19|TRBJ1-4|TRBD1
CASNPGQGREEKLFF
TGTGCCAGTAATCCGGGACAGGGCCGGGAAGAAAAACTGTTTTTT
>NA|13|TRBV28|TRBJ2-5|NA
CASSSLGVETQYF
TGTGCCAGCAGCTCCCTTGGAGTAGAGACCCAGTACTTC
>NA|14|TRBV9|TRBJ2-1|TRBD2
CASSVSSGGYEQFF
TGTGCCAGCAGCGTGTCTAGCGGGGGCTATGAGCAGTTCTTC
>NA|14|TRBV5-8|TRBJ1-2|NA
CASTRNSGQIGYTF
TGTGCCAGCACCAGGAACTCTGGACAAATCGGCTACACCTTC
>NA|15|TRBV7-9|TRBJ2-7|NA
CASSLDTASSYEQYF
TGTGCCAGCAGCTTAGACACAGCTTCTTCCTACGAGCAGTACTTC
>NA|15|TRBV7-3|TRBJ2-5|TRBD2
CASSLTSGREETQYF
TGTGCCAGCAGCTTGACTAGCGGGAGGGAGGAGACCCAGTACTTC
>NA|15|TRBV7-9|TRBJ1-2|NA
CASSGKGGDNYGYTF
TGTGCCAGCAGCGGGAAGGGAGGAGATAACTATGGCTACACCTTC
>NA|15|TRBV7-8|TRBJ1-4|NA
CASSKGQHIREKLFF
TGTGCCAGCAGCAAAGGACAGCATATCCGGGAAAAACTGTTTTTT
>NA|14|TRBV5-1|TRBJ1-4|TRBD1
CASSLGQDNEKLFF
TGCGCCAGCAGCTTAGGACAGGATAATGAAAAACTGTTTTTT
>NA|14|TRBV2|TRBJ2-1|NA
CASSGAHRDNEQFF
TGTGCCAGCAGTGGGGCCCACCGAGACAATGAGCAGTTCTTC
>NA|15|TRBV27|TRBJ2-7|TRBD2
CASRRTSGDTYEQYF
TGTGCCAGCAGACGGACTAGCGGAGACACCTACGAGCAGTACTTC
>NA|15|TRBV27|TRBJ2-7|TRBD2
CASSLYSGGVMEQYF
TGTGCCAGCAGTTTATACAGCGGGGGGGTTATGGAGCAGTACTTC
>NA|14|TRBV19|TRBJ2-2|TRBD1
CACRRDRGTGELFF
TGTGCCTGTAGGCGGGACAGGGGAACCGGGGAGCTGTTTTTT
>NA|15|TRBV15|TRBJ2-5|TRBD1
CATSKGTGAGETQYF
TGTGCCACCAGCAAAGGGACAGGGGCAGGAGAGACCCAGTACTTC
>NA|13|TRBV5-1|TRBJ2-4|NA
CASSLEGDLIQYF
TGCGCCAGCAGCTTGGAGGGGGACCTTATTCAGTACTTC
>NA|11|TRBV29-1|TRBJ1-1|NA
CSVAAGTEAFF
TGCAGCGTTGCCGCGGGGACTGAAGCTTTCTTT
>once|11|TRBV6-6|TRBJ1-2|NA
CASSYWAGYTF
TGTGCCAGCAGTTACTGGGCGGGCTACACCTTC
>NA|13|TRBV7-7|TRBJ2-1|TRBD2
CASSAVLGGEQFF
TGTGCCAGCAGCGCCGTTTTGGGGGGGGAGCAGTTCTTC
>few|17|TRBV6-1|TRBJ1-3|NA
CASSARRQSYSGNTIYF
TGTGCCAGCAGTGCCAGACGACAGTCCTACTCTGGAAACACCATATATTTT
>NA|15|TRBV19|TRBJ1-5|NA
CASSMRGQEGQPQHF
TGTGCCAGTAGTATGCGGGGTCAGGAGGGACAGCCCCAGCATTTT
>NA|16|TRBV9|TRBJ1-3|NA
CASSVEAGLAGNTIYF
TGTGCCAGCAGCGTAGAGGCGGGTCTCGCTGGAAACACCATATATTTT
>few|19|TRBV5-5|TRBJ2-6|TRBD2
CASSFLAGEPSSGANVLTF
TGTGCCAGCAGCTTTTTAGCGGGCGAACCGTCCTCTGGGGCCAACGTCCTGACTTTC
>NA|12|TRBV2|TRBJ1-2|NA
CASLTGIYGYTF
TGTGCCAGCCTTACAGGGATCTATGGCTACACCTTC
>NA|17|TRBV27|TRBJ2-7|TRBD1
CASSHLNRDRGQYEQYF
TGTGCCAGCAGCCACCTAAACCGGGACAGGGGGCAATACGAGCAGTACTTC
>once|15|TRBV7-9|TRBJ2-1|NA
CASSSLGGTYNEQFF
TGTGCCAGCAGCTCCCTGGGCGGGACCTACAATGAGCAGTTCTTC
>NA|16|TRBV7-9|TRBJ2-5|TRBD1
CASSLGLGQVQETQYF
TGTGCCAGCAGCTTAGGGCTGGGACAGGTGCAAGAGACCCAGTACTTC
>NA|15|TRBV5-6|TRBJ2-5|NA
CASSLIGRGQETQYF
TGTGCCAGCAGCTTAATCGGCAGGGGCCAAGAGACCCAGTACTTC
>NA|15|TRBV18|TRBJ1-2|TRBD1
CASSPGTGKGYGYTF
TGTGCCAGCTCACCGGGGACAGGGAAGGGCTATGGCTACACCTTC
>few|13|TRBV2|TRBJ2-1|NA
CASSSGTVNEQFF
TGTGCCAGCAGTTCCGGGACTGTCAATGAGCAGTTCTTC
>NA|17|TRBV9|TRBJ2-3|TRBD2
CASSVDPSGGAVDTQYF
TGTGCCAGCAGCGTAGATCCTAGCGGGGGGGCCGTAGATACGCAGTATTTT
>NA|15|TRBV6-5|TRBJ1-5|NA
CASSQYAGGNQPQHF
TGTGCCAGCAGCCAATACGCAGGGGGCAATCAGCCCCAGCATTTT
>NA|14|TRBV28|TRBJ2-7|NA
CASSLGRGKHEQYF
TGTGCCAGCAGTTTAGGTCGAGGGAAACACGAGCAGTACTTC
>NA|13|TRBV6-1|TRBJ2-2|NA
CASKEGNTGELFF
TGTGCCAGCAAAGAGGGGAACACCGGGGAGCTGTTTTTT
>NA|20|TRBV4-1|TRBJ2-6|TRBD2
CASSQLGLAGEAAGANVLTF
TGCGCCAGCAGCCAACTGGGACTAGCGGGAGAGGCTGCCGGGGCCAACGTCCTGACTTTC
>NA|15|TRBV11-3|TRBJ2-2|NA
CASSLGGADTGELFF
TGTGCCAGCAGCTTGGGGGGGGCCGACACCGGGGAGCTGTTTTTT
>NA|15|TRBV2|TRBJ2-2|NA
CASRGGILRTGELFF
TGTGCCAGCAGGGGCGGGATTCTTCGGACCGGGGAGCTGTTTTTT
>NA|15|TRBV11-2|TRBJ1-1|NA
CASSLEGGFGTEAFF
TGTGCCAGCAGCTTAGAGGGAGGTTTCGGCACTGAAGCTTTCTTT